This T cell receptor beta chain was captured in a study of tumor-infiltrating lymphocytes in primary liver carcinoma. Overall study context: Subjects consisted of male and female patients aged 30 to 69 years. These were node-negative, non-metastatic T1-T3 tumors of roughly 4 to 11 cm.

The investigators made TCR beta cDNA from 400 to 550 ng total RNA, using a constant-region primer. Slightly modified ARM-PCR with three nested multiplex PCR rounds yielded TCR beta libraries. Both of the initial two PCR rounds ran for nine to eleven cycles and employed TRBV1-TRBV30 forward primers alongside a C-beta reverse primer. MiXCR, run by TCRdb on the multiplex PCR reads, gives a single entry per CDR3 protein. The data contain about 200,000 distinct CDR3 sequences, around three fifths of them singletons. Remarks on this clonotype: The junction and the germline gene differ at one end; a read error may be behind it.

The researchers obtained blood RNA from unsorted whole blood and also extracted germline DNA. Before the operation took place, approximately 4 milliliters of peripheral blood were collected. CDR1 SGHAT and CDR2 FQNNGV come from the germline V gene. The CDR3 sequence is 14 residues long. Sequencing was done on a sample of peripheral blood. This TCR came from a woman aged 60-70 years with primary liver carcinoma and hepatitis B virus infection. The chain joins TRBV11-2 to TRBJ2-5, with 8 bases fitting TRBD1. The CDR3 DNA is TGTGCCAGCAGCTTAACAGGGGGTCAAGGGACCAAGTACTTC. Translating it yields CASSLTGGQGTKYF.